Listed below are T cell receptor beta chains from one sample, sequenced in a study of cytomegalovirus exposure and HLA in healthy donors. TCRdb keeps only in-frame clones here, not all; method: immunoSEQ multiplex PCR. The profile shows some 150,000 clones, approximately 87% of them singletons. Material for sequencing was PBMCs. Receptor source: a woman in her 30s in good health and CMV-seronegative. Each CDR3 is given with its conserved first and last residue. Each record gives: V gene, J gene, D gene, clone size, CDR3 DNA, CDR3 protein. The D gene is left open where the match is weak. Rows give clone size only sometimes, using once, few, many, or a class for an expanded clone.

TRBV4-1	TRBJ2-1	TRBD2	-	TGCGCCAGCAGCAACACCGGGACTAGGAAATCCAATGAGCAGTTCTTC	CASSNTGTRKSNEQFF
TRBV11-3	TRBJ1-2	TRBD1	-	TGTGCCAGCAGCCCCCGACAGGGTTTAGGCTACACCTTC	CASSPRQGLGYTF
TRBV7-6	TRBJ2-7	-	-	TGTGCCAGCAGCACTGCGATGGACCGGGACTTTCTCACCTACGAGCAGTACTTC	CASSTAMDRDFLTYEQYF
TRBV28	TRBJ2-6	TRBD1	-	TGTGCCAGCACCACCCCGGGACAGGGTCCTACTGGGGCCAACGTCCTGACTTTC	CASTTPGQGPTGANVLTF
TRBV6-1	TRBJ1-6	-	once	TGTGCCAGCAGTGGCCTCGGGGATAGCCATAATTCACCCCTCCACTTT	CASSGLGDSHNSPLHF
TRBV29-1	TRBJ2-3	-	-	TGCAGCGTTGTTGGCAGATACACAGATACGCAGTATTTT	CSVVGRYTDTQYF
TRBV28	TRBJ1-5	-	-	TGTGCCAGCAGCGATGGAGGGGCTTTAGGGCAGCCCCAGCATTTT	CASSDGGALGQPQHF
TRBV7-2	TRBJ1-1	-	-	TGTGCCACCACACGTCGTCCGGGGACTGAAGCTTTCTTT	CATTRRPGTEAFF
TRBV7-9	TRBJ2-1	TRBD2	-	TGTGCCAGCAGCTCCCTAGCGGGGGCGTACAATGAGCAGTTCTTC	CASSSLAGAYNEQFF
TRBV19	TRBJ1-6	-	-	TGTGCCAGTAGCCCTAGGGCAGGGCGTAATTCACCCCTCCACTTT	CASSPRAGRNSPLHF
TRBV28	TRBJ2-7	TRBD1	-	TGTGCCAGCAGATCCCAGGGGGCTGGCTACGAGCAGTACTTC	CASRSQGAGYEQYF
TRBV30	TRBJ1-5	TRBD1	-	TGTGCCTGGAGTCTTGCGACAGGGGTCATCAATCAGCCCCAGCATTTT	CAWSLATGVINQPQHF
TRBV6-5	TRBJ2-7	TRBD2	-	TGTGCCAGCAGTTACTCCGTGGGACTAGGCGAGCAGTACTTC	CASSYSVGLGEQYF
TRBV7-9	TRBJ2-7	TRBD2	-	TGTTCCAGCAGTCCCATTGTAGCGGGAGTTCGCGAGCAGTACTTC	CSSSPIVAGVREQYF
TRBV5-1	TRBJ2-4	-	-	TGCGCCAGCAGCCTCGGGAACCCGGCCGCCAAAAACATTCAGTACTTC	CASSLGNPAAKNIQYF
TRBV2	TRBJ1-1	-	-	TGTGCCAGCAGGGAACAAGACATTTCTGAAGCTTTCTTT	CASREQDISEAFF
TRBV13	TRBJ2-3	-	-	TGTGCCAGCAGCCTGACGACAGGACACACAGATACGCAGTATTTT	CASSLTTGHTDTQYF
TRBV7-9	TRBJ2-7	TRBD1	-	TGTGCCAGCAGCTCCGGGACAGGGGACGCCTACGAGCAGTACTTC	CASSSGTGDAYEQYF
TRBV28	TRBJ1-5	TRBD1	few	TGTGCCAGTTTGACAGGGCTGAGCAATCAGCCCCAGCATTTT	CASLTGLSNQPQHF
TRBV9	TRBJ2-7	TRBD2	-	TGTGCCAGCAGCGTAGATATACGGGAGGGAGAGCAGTACTTC	CASSVDIREGEQYF
TRBV9	TRBJ2-5	TRBD1	-	TGTGCCAGCAGCGTCAAGACAGGGTGGAAAGAGACCCAGTACTTC	CASSVKTGWKETQYF
TRBV7-9	TRBJ1-4	-	-	TGTGCCAGCAGCCCGATGGGGGGGACTAATGAAAAACTGTTTTTT	CASSPMGGTNEKLFF
TRBV5-6	TRBJ2-5	-	-	TGTGCCAGCAGCGGAACTAGCTGGGTCCAAGAGACCCAGTACTTC	CASSGTSWVQETQYF
TRBV7-8	TRBJ2-3	TRBD2	-	TGTGCCAGCAGCTCCCTGACTAGCGGGGGCACAGATACGCAGTATTTT	CASSSLTSGGTDTQYF
TRBV19	TRBJ2-3	TRBD2	once	TGTGCCAGTAGTATAGGGACTAGCGGTTACACAGATACGCAGTATTTT	CASSIGTSGYTDTQYF
TRBV19	TRBJ2-1	TRBD1	-	TGTGCCAGTACCCTCCTCGCCCCCGGGACAGGGGTTTACAATGAGCAGTTCTTC	CASTLLAPGTGVYNEQFF
TRBV30	TRBJ1-2	-	-	TGTGCCTGGAGCCCACTCCAGGGGCTGGGCTATGGCTACACCTTC	CAWSPLQGLGYGYTF
TRBV6-5	TRBJ2-7	-	-	TGTGCCAGCAGTTACGGGGCAGGGAACTACGAGCAGTACTTC	CASSYGAGNYEQYF
TRBV10-3	TRBJ2-2	TRBD2	-	TGTGCCATCAGTGTAAGCGGGGGGGCCTACACCGGGGAGCTGTTTTTT	CAISVSGGAYTGELFF
TRBV5-8	TRBJ1-4	-	-	TGTGCCAGCAGCTTGGGGGCAGGGGTGCACGAAAAACTGTTTTTT	CASSLGAGVHEKLFF
TRBV13	TRBJ1-2	TRBD1	-	TGTGCCAGCAGCTTTCGGACAGGGGTAATACCTTATAATGGCTACACCTTC	CASSFRTGVIPYNGYTF
TRBV4-3	TRBJ2-1	TRBD2	-	TGCGCCAGCAGCCAACTAAGCGGGGGAGGGGATGAGCAGTTCTTC	CASSQLSGGGDEQFF
TRBV7-9	TRBJ1-1	-	-	TGTGCCAGCAGCCTAATGGGGGAGGACACCGAAGCTTTCTTT	CASSLMGEDTEAFF
TRBV7-3	TRBJ2-3	TRBD2	-	TGTGCCAGCAGCCAAAGACTAGCGGACACAGATACGCAGTATTTT	CASSQRLADTDTQYF
TRBV11-2	TRBJ1-2	TRBD1	-	TGTGCCAGCAGCACTCGGGACAGGGTTTATCGCACCTTC	CASSTRDRVYRTF
TRBV7-2	TRBJ1-1	TRBD1	-	TGTGCCAGCAGCTTAGAGGGGACAGAGAACACTGAAGCTTTCTTT	CASSLEGTENTEAFF
TRBV5-4	TRBJ1-1	-	-	TGTGCCAGCAGCCAACAGTTGAACACTGAAGCTTTCTTT	CASSQQLNTEAFF
TRBV30	TRBJ2-2	TRBD2	-	TGTGCCTCGAGGCGCGGGAGGTTGAACACCGGGGAGCTGTTTTTT	CASRRGRLNTGELFF
TRBV7-2	TRBJ2-5	-	-	TGTGCCAGCAGCCCCGCGACTAGACAGGGAGAGACCCAGTACTTC	CASSPATRQGETQYF
TRBV4-3	TRBJ1-4	-	-	TGCGCCAGCAGCCGACAGGCGTCGGGTAATGAAAAACTGTTTTTT	CASSRQASGNEKLFF
TRBV9	TRBJ1-2	-	-	TGTGCCAGCAGCGTAGATGAGGACTATGGCTACACCTTC	CASSVDEDYGYTF
TRBV14	TRBJ2-3	TRBD1	-	TGTGCCAGCAGTCATCTTGGGGACAGAGGTACGCAGTATTTT	CASSHLGDRGTQYF
TRBV6-5	TRBJ2-1	TRBD1	-	TGTGCCAGCAGTTACGACAGGGGAACCTACAATGAGCAGTTCTTC	CASSYDRGTYNEQFF
TRBV5-8	TRBJ2-3	-	few	TGTGCCAGCACCCCCTGGGACTGGGGCACAGATACGCAGTATTTT	CASTPWDWGTDTQYF
TRBV14	TRBJ2-6	-	-	TGTGCCAGCAGCCAAGCGAGCAGGTCCCAACGGGGGGCCAACGTCCTGACTTTC	CASSQASRSQRGANVLTF